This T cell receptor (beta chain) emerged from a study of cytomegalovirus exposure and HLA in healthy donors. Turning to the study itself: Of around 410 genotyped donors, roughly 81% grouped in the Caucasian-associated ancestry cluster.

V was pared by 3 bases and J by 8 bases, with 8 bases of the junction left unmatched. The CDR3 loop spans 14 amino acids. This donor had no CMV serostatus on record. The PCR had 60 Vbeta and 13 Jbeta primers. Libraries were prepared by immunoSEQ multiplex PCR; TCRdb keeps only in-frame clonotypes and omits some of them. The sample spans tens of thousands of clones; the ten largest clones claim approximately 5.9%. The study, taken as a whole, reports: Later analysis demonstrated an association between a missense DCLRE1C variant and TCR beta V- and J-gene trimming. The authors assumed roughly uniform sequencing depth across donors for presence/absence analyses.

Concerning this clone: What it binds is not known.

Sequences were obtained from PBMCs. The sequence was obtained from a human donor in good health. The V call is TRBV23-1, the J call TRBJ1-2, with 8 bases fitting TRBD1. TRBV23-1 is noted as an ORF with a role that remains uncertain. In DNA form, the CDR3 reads TGCGCCAGCAGTCAGTCGACAGGGGCGGGAGGCTACACCTTC. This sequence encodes CASSQSTGAGGYTF.